Below, one T cell receptor (beta chain) is given with its context. Its matching antigen is unknown. Cultured CD4+ T-cell DNA underwent Oncomine TCR Beta short-read sequencing. Genomic DNA was isolated from CD4+ T cells that had been cultured. TCRdb analysed the PCR reads with MiXCR anew, one entry per CDR3 protein. This table has about 14,000 distinct CDR3 sequences, just under 65% appearing once. This entry belongs to a study of vaccination and CD4 T cells after COVID-19. Across the study: Two of the convalescents were Hispanic, and convalescents were six males and four females. Control cultures were supplied with a CEFX pool, an HIV-1 Nef pool, or no peptide at all.

Trimming removed 3 bases at V and 2 bases at J, with 11 bases between. CDR1 MNHEY and CDR2 SMNVEV come from the germline V gene (reference sequence). This CDR3 has 14 residues. Treatment: roughly nine-day PBMC culture with coronavirus spike peptide pools or control peptides (ViraFEST assay). The clonotype comes from a human donor who had recovered from COVID-19. V and J are TRBV27 and TRBJ2-7, with D unclear. Material for sequencing was CD4+ T cells from blood, cultured in vitro. CDR3 DNA: TGTGCCAGCAGTTTCGGTCCTGCGACCTACGAGCAGTACTTC. Its translation is CASSFGPATYEQYF.